The sample holds one count of the clone carrying this T cell receptor (beta chain). The antigen is unknown. What was sequenced were expressed TCRB transcripts, since all of the isolated RNA had been reverse transcribed. The method was immunoSEQ multiplex PCR; TCRdb's version includes in-frame clones alone and lacks a portion of them. The top ten hold approximately 0.039% of the sample, which has hundreds of thousands of clones, about 14% seen once. CDR1 is SNHLY and CDR2 is FYNNEI in the germline V gene. V dropped 7 bases and J dropped 5 bases, with 21 bases sitting between them. This CDR3 region has 15 residues. The data belong to a study of beta chain features in type 1 diabetes. In the study overall: Patients did not differ from healthy donors in age, gender or cell yield.

The study's findings and limits: Type 1 diabetes patients had moderately but significantly shorter TCRB CDR3s in all four CD4+ subsets.

Every participating donor gave one draw, a heparinised blood sample averaging about 100 mL. All sorted populations exceeded 95% purity. The specimen sequenced was naive CD4+ T cells from blood. The gene calls are TRBV2 and TRBJ2-7; D perhaps matches TRBD1 (6 bases). This TCR was recovered from a man aged 18-30 years with type 1 diabetes. CDR3 protein: CASTSQAAGEDEQYF. In DNA, the CDR3 is TGTGCCAGCACCTCCCAGGCGGCAGGGGAAGACGAGCAGTACTTC.